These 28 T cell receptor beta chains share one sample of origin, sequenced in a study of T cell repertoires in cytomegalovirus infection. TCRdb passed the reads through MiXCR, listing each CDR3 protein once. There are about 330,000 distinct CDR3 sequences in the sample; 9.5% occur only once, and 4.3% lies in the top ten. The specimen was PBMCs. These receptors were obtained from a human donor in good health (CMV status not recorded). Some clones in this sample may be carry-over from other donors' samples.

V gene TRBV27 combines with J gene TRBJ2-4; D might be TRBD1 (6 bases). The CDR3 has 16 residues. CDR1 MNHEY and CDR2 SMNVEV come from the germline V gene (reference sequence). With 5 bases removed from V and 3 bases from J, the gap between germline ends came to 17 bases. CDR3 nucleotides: TGTGCCAGCAGTCAACTCCGGACAGCTAACAAAAACATTCAGTACTTC. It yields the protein CASSQLRTANKNIQYF.

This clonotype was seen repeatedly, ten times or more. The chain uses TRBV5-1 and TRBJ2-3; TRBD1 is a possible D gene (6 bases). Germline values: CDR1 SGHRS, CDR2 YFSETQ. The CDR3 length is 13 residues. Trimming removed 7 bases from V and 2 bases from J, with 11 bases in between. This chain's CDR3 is CASWGHITDTQYF. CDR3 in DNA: TGCGCCAGCTGGGGACACATCACAGATACGCAGTATTTT.

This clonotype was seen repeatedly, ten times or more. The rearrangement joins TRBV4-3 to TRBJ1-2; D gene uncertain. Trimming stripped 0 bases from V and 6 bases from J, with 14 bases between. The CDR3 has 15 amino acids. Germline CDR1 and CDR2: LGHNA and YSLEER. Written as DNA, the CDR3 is TGCGCCAGCAGCCAAGAGAGACGGCGGAGACATGGCTACACCTTC. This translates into CASSQERRRRHGYTF.

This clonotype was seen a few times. The CDR3 nucleotides read TGTGCCAGCAGCCCCCTTACGGGGGGCCCATGGGATACGCAGTATTTT. It is translated as CASSPLTGGPWDTQYF. The chain combines TRBV7-2 with TRBJ2-3; possibly TRBD2 for D (7 bases). V lost 5 bases and J 6 bases, leaving 21 bases between the germline ends. This CDR3 has 16 residues. Germline CDR1 SGHTA, CDR2 FQGNSA.

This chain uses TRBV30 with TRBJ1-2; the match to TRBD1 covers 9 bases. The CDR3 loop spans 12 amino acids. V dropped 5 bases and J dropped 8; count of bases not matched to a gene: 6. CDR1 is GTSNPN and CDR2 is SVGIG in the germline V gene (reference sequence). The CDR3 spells CAWGGQGKGYTF. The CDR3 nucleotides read TGTGCCTGGGGGGGACAGGGAAAAGGCTACACCTTC.

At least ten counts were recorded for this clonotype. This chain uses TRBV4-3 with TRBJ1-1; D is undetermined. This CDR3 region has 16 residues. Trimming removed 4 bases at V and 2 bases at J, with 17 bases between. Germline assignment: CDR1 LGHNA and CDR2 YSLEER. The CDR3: CASSLTWTSENTEAFF. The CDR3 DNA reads TGCGCCAGCAGCCTCACTTGGACGAGTGAAAACACTGAAGCTTTCTTT.

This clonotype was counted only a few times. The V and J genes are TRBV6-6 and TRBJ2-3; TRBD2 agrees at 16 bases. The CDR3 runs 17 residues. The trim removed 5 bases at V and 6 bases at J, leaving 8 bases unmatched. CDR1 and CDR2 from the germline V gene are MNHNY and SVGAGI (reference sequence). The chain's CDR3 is CASSQGLAGGPSDTQYF. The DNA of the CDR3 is TGTGCCAGCAGTCAGGGACTAGCGGGGGGGCCTTCGGATACGCAGTATTTT.

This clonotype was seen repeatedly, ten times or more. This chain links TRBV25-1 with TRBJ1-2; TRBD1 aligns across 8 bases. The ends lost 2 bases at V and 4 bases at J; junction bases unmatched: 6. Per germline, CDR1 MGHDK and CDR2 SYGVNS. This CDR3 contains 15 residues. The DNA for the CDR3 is TGTGCCAGCAGTGAAGGAAACAGGGGGATCTATGGCTACACCTTC. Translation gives CASSEGNRGIYGYTF.

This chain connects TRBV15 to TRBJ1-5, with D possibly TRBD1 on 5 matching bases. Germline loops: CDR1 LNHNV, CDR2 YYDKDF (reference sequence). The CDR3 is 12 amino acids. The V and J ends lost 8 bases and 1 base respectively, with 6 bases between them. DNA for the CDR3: TGTGCCACCCGACAGAGCAATCAGCCCCAGCATTTT. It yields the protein CATRQSNQPQHF.

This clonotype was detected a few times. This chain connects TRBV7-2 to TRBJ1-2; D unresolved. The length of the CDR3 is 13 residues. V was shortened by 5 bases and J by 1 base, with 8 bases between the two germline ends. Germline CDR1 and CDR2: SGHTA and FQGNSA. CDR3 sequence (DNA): TGTGCCAGCAGCCCTCCGAATAACTATGGCTACACCTTC. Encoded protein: CASSPPNNYGYTF.

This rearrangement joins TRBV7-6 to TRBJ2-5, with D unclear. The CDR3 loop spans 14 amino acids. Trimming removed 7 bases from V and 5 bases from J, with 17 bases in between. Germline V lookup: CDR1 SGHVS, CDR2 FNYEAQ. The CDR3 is CASTPQLAGETQYF. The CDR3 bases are TGTGCCAGCACACCACAGTTAGCCGGGGAGACCCAGTACTTC. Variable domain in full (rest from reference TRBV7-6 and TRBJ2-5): GAGVSQSPRYKVTKRGQDVALRCDPISGHVSLYWYRQALGQGPEFLTYFNYEAQQDKSGLPNDRFSAERPEGSISTLTIQRTEQRDSAMYRCASTPQLAGETQYFGPGTRLLVL.

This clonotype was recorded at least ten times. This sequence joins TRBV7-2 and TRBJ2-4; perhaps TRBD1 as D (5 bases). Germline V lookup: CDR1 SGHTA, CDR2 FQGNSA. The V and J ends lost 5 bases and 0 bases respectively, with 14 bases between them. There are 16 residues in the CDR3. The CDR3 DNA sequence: TGTGCCAGCAGCCACTTTGAGACAGTAGCCAAAAACATTCAGTACTTC. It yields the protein CASSHFETVAKNIQYF.

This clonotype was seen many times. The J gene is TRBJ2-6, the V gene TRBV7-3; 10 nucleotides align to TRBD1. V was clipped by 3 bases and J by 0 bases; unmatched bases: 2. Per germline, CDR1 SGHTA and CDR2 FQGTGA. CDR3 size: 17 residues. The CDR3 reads CASSFDRGHSGANVLTF. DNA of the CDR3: TGTGCCAGCAGCTTTGACAGGGGGCACTCTGGGGCCAACGTCCTGACTTTC.

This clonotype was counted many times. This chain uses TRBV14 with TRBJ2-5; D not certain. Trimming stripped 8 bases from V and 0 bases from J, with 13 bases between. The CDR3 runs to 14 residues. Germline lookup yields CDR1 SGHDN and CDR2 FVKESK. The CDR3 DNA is TGTGCCAGCTCCCCGGACCCGTACCAAGAGACCCAGTACTTC. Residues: CASSPDPYQETQYF.

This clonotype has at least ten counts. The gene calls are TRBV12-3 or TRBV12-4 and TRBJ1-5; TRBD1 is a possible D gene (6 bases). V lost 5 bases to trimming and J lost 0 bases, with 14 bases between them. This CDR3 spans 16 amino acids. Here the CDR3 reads CASSKRTDLSNQPQHF. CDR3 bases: TGTGCCAGCAGTAAAAGGACAGACCTTAGCAATCAGCCCCAGCATTTT.

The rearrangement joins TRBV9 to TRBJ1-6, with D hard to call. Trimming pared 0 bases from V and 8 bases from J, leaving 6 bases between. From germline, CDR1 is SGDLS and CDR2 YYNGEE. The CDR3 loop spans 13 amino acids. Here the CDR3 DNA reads TGTGCCAGCAGCGTAGGTCCGGATTCACCCCTCCACTTT. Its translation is CASSVGPDSPLHF. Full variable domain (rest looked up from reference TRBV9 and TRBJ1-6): DSGVTQTPKHLITATGQRVTLRCSPRSGDLSVYWYQQSLDQGLQFLIQYYNGEERAKGNILERFSAQQFPDLHSELNLSSLELGDSALYFCASSVGPDSPLHFGNGTRLTVT.

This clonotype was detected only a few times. This CDR3 reads CASGRYYRGQETQYF. The CDR3 nucleotides are TGTGCCAGTGGAAGATATTACAGGGGACAAGAGACCCAGTACTTC. This chain joins TRBV19 and TRBJ2-5; 7 bases are a match to TRBD1. This CDR3 is 15 amino acids long. V shed 8 bases and J 2 bases; nucleotides not matched to a gene: 11. Per the germline V gene, CDR1 is LNHDA and CDR2 is SQIVND (reference sequence).

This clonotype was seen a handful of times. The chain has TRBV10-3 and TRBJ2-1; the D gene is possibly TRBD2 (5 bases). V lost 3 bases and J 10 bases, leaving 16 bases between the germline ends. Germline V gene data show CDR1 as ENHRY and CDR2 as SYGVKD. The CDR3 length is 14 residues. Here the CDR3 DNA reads TGTGCCATCAGTGATCGTAGCGCGCGCTCCGAGCAGTTCTTC. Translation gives CAISDRSARSEQFF.

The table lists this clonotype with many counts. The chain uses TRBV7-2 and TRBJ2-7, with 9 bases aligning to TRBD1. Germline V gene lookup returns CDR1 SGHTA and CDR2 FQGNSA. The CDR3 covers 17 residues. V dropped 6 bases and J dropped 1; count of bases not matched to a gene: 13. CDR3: CASRPGAGQGTSYEQYF. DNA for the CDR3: TGTGCCAGCAGACCTGGGGCGGGACAGGGTACTTCCTACGAGCAGTACTTC.

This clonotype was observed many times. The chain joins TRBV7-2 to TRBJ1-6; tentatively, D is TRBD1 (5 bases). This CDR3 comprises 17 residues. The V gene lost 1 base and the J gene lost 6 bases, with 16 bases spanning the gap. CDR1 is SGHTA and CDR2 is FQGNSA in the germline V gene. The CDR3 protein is CASSLVPSGIGNSPLHF. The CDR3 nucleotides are TGTGCCAGCAGCTTAGTGCCCTCAGGGATCGGTAATTCACCCCTCCACTTT.

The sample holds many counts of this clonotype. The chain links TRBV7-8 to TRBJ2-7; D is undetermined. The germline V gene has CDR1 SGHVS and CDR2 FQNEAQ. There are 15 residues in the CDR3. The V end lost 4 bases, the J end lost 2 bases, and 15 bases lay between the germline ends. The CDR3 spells CASSSRDDKAYEQYF. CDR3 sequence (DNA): TGTGCCAGCAGCTCAAGAGATGACAAAGCCTACGAGCAGTACTTC.

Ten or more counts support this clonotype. CDR3 amino acids: CASSLNGGGLETQYF. The DNA of the CDR3 is TGTGCCAGCAGCTTAAACGGGGGTGGTTTAGAGACCCAGTACTTC. The J gene is TRBJ2-5, the V gene TRBV7-2; D perhaps matches TRBD2 (6 bases). The ends were cut back, 2 bases at V and 4 bases at J, with 14 bases in the middle. The CDR3 spans 15 residues. Germline V gene sequence: CDR1 SGHTA, CDR2 FQGNSA.

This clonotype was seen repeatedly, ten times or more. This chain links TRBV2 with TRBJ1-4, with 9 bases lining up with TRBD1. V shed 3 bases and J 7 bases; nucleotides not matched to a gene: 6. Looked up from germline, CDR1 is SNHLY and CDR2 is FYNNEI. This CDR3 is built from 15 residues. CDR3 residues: CASSEWTGAFEKLFF. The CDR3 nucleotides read TGTGCCAGCAGTGAGTGGACAGGGGCTTTTGAAAAACTGTTTTTT.

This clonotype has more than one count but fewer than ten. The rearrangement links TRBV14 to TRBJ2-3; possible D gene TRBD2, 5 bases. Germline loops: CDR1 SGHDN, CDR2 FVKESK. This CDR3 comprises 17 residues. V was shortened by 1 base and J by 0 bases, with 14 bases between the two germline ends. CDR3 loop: CASSQGSSGKSTDTQYF. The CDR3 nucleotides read TGTGCCAGCAGCCAAGGTTCCAGCGGAAAAAGCACAGATACGCAGTATTTT.

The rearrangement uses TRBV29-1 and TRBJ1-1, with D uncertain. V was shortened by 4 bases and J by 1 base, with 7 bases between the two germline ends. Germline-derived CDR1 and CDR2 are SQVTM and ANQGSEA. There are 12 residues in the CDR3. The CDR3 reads CSVVSRNTEAFF. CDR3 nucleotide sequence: TGCAGCGTTGTAAGCCGGAACACTGAAGCTTTCTTT.

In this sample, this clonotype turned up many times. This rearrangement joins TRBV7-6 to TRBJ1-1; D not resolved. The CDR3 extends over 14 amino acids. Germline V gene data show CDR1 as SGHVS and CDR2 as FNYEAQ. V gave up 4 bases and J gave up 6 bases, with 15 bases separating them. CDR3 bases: TGTGCCAGCAGCTCTCAACTGGGTAACGCTGAAGCTTTCTTT. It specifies CASSSQLGNAEAFF.

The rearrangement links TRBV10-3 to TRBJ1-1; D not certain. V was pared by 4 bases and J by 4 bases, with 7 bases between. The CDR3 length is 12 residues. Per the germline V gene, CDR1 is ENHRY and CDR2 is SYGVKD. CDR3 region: CAISASATEAFF. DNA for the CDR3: TGTGCCATCAGTGCCAGCGCCACTGAAGCTTTCTTT.

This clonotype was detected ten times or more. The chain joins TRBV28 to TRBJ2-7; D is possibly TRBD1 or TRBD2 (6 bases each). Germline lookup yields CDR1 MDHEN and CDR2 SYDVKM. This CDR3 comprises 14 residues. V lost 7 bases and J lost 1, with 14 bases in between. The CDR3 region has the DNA TGTGCCAGCAAAGGTCCGGGGGCTTCCTACGAGCAGTACTTC. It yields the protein CASKGPGASYEQYF.